These T cell receptor beta chains were read from a single sample in a study of PD-1 blockade in classical Hodgkin lymphoma. Profiling relied on immunoSEQ multiplex PCR, and the TCRdb table lists in-frame clones only, not all of them. The top ten clones hold less than 3.5% of a sample with over 80,000 clones, around nine tenths of them seen once. The sample consisted of peripheral blood mononuclear cells (PBMCs), taken at baseline. The receptors come from a human donor with classical Hodgkin lymphoma. Each CDR3 is given with its conserved first and last residue. D genes are given only for firm matches. The listing skips clone size in some rows; elsewhere it reads once, few, many or a size class.

-	-	TRBV7-5	TRBJ2-1	CVRSLGDRREPSYNEQFF	TGTGTCAGAAGCTTAGGGGATAGGCGGGAGCCCTCCTACAATGAGCAGTTCTTC
-	-	TRBV15	TRBJ2-7	CATSRDVGGLGEQYF	TGTGCCACCAGCAGAGACGTTGGGGGGCTAGGGGAGCAGTACTTC
TRBD2	-	TRBV9	TRBJ2-1	CASTPLLAGESGQLQFF	TGTGCCAGCACTCCCCTCCTAGCGGGAGAGAGCGGACAGCTGCAGTTCTTC
TRBD1	-	TRBV6-1	TRBJ2-7	CASIPGTGFTYEQYF	TGTGCCAGCATTCCCGGGACAGGATTTACCTACGAGCAGTACTTC
-	few	TRBV10-3	TRBJ1-1	CAISPERGWTEAFF	TGTGCCATCAGCCCCGAAAGGGGCTGGACTGAAGCTTTCTTT
TRBD1	-	TRBV19	TRBJ1-2	CASRVDRVYGYTF	TGTGCCAGTAGGGTGGACAGGGTCTATGGCTACACCTTC
TRBD2	-	TRBV29-1	TRBJ2-5	CSDGLAGVETQYF	TGCAGCGACGGGCTAGCGGGAGTAGAGACCCAGTACTTC
-	-	TRBV29-1	TRBJ1-2	CSAMGADGYTF	TGCAGCGCAATGGGTGCGGATGGCTACACCTTC
TRBD2	-	TRBV18	TRBJ2-1	CASSFNLAGVSNEQFF	TGTGCCAGCTCATTCAACCTAGCGGGAGTTTCCAATGAGCAGTTCTTC
-	-	TRBV6-1	TRBJ1-4	CASSAEQFDEKLFF	TGTGCCAGCAGTGCTGAACAATTCGATGAAAAACTGTTTTTT
TRBD2	-	TRBV27	TRBJ2-3	CASSRPLAGEGVADTQYF	TGTGCCAGCAGTCGTCCCCTAGCGGGAGAGGGGGTCGCAGATACGCAGTATTTT
-	-	TRBV7-6	TRBJ1-1	CASSGIGNTEAFF	TGTGCCAGCAGCGGCATTGGAAACACTGAAGCTTTCTTT
-	-	TRBV5-4	TRBJ2-1	CASSVTGPHNEQFF	TGTGCCAGCAGCGTTACCGGGCCGCACAATGAGCAGTTCTTC
-	-	TRBV28	TRBJ2-1	CASSLTATVNLYNEQFF	TGTGCCAGCAGTTTAACTGCGACAGTAAATCTGTACAATGAGCAGTTCTTC
TRBD1	-	TRBV19	TRBJ1-5	CASRVDREVNQPQHF	TGTGCCAGTAGAGTCGACAGGGAAGTGAATCAGCCCCAGCATTTT
TRBD1	-	TRBV19	TRBJ2-2	CAGQGSGELFF	TGTGCCGGACAGGGGAGCGGGGAGCTGTTTTTT
-	-	TRBV30	TRBJ2-7	CAWATGLDAYEQYF	TGTGCCTGGGCGACGGGACTGGATGCCTACGAGCAGTACTTC
-	-	TRBV9	TRBJ1-1	CASSPGGNTEAFF	TGTGCCAGCAGCCCGGGGGGGAACACTGAAGCTTTCTTT
-	-	TRBV5-1	TRBJ1-1	CASSLGGKGEAFF	TGCGCCAGCAGCTTGGGAGGGAAGGGCGAAGCTTTCTTT
TRBD2	-	TRBV27	TRBJ2-1	CASSLSGGDANEQFF	TGTGCCAGCAGTTTAAGCGGGGGCGACGCCAATGAGCAGTTCTTC
-	-	TRBV28	TRBJ2-2	CASSSPGGGTGELFF	TGTGCCAGCAGTTCCCCCGGGGGTGGGACCGGGGAGCTGTTTTTT
-	-	TRBV19	TRBJ1-2	CASKPVAWDADGYTF	TGTGCCAGTAAGCCCGTTGCGTGGGACGCGGATGGCTACACCTTC
-	-	TRBV7-8	TRBJ2-7	CASRPDGTTYEQYF	TGTGCCAGCCGACCTGATGGGACAACCTACGAGCAGTACTTC
-	-	TRBV19	TRBJ2-7	CASSMMWRQDYEQYF	TGTGCCAGTAGTATGATGTGGAGGCAGGACTACGAGCAGTACTTC
TRBD2	-	TRBV27	TRBJ2-1	CASSLSSGRLAGTYNEQFF	TGTGCCAGCAGTTTATCGTCGGGGCGACTAGCGGGGACCTACAATGAGCAGTTCTTC
-	-	TRBV6-5	TRBJ1-3	CASSYSGGHPGNTIYF	TGTGCCAGCAGTTACTCAGGCGGACATCCGGGAAACACCATATATTTT
TRBD1	-	TRBV28	TRBJ2-1	CASSFGGGTGINEQFF	TGTGCCAGCAGTTTCGGGGGCGGGACAGGGATCAATGAGCAGTTCTTC
TRBD2	once	TRBV18	TRBJ2-5	CASSPSSGRGETQYF	TGTGCCAGCTCACCGTCTAGCGGTCGAGGAGAGACCCAGTACTTC
-	once	TRBV9	TRBJ1-3	CASSPRAGAGNTIYF	TGTGCCAGCAGCCCCCGGGCAGGGGCTGGAAACACCATATATTTT
-	-	TRBV9	TRBJ1-1	CASSDTPQGRVNTEAFF	TGTGCCAGCAGCGACACACCACAAGGCCGAGTGAACACTGAAGCTTTCTTT
-	-	TRBV5-1	TRBJ2-7	CASRMPGQAYEQYF	TGCGCCAGCAGGATGCCGGGACAAGCCTACGAGCAGTACTTC
-	-	TRBV19	TRBJ1-1	CASSIPPDASGTEAFF	TGTGCCAGTAGTATACCGCCAGATGCGAGCGGCACTGAAGCTTTCTTT
-	-	TRBV28	TRBJ2-7	CASSSRREQYF	TGTGCCAGCAGCTCCCGGCGGGAGCAGTACTTC
TRBD2	-	TRBV6-5	TRBJ2-5	CASSYSPTSGQETQYF	TGTGCCAGCAGTTACTCTCCGACTAGCGGACAAGAGACCCAGTACTTC
-	-	TRBV28	TRBJ1-1	CASSNAEAFF	TGTGCCAGCAGTAACGCTGAAGCTTTCTTT
-	-	TRBV6-1	TRBJ1-5	CASSEEVIAPQHF	TGTGCCAGCAGTGAGGAGGTCATTGCTCCCCAGCATTTT
TRBD2	-	TRBV5-1	TRBJ2-2	CASSWGLLDTGELFF	TGCGCCAGCAGCTGGGGACTACTCGACACCGGGGAGCTGTTTTTT
-	-	TRBV21-1	TRBJ1-5	CASSKGPPGGISSNQPQHF	TGTGCCAGCAGCAAAGGGCCGCCAGGGGGCATTTCAAGCAATCAGCCCCAGCATTTT
TRBD2	-	TRBV27	TRBJ2-1	CASSLWEGTSSYNEQFF	TGTGCCAGCAGTTTATGGGAGGGGACTAGCTCTTACAATGAGCAGTTCTTC
-	-	TRBV29-1	TRBJ2-5	CSSSRGGPRETQYF	TGCAGTAGTTCGAGGGGGGGCCCTCGAGAGACCCAGTACTTC
-	-	TRBV27	TRBJ2-1	CASSPPRLARTYNEQFF	TGTGCCAGCAGCCCTCCCCGCCTAGCGCGGACCTACAATGAGCAGTTCTTC
TRBD1	-	TRBV5-1	TRBJ2-3	CASSFLPHSPGTGRPIRTDTQYF	TGCGCCAGCAGCTTCTTGCCTCATAGCCCCGGGACAGGGCGCCCCATCCGCACAGATACGCAGTATTTT
TRBD2	once	TRBV5-6	TRBJ2-7	CASSSGLGGSSYEQYF	TGTGCCAGCAGCTCCGGACTAGGAGGGAGTTCCTACGAGCAGTACTTC
TRBD2	-	TRBV4-1	TRBJ2-1	CASSLRTSGSYNEQFF	TGCGCCAGCAGCCTTAGGACTAGCGGCTCCTACAATGAGCAGTTCTTC
TRBD1	-	TRBV6-1	TRBJ1-1	CASSVLQGAEAFF	TGTGCCAGCAGTGTACTGCAGGGGGCCGAAGCTTTCTTT
-	once	TRBV28	TRBJ1-3	CASRRTSTRNTIYF	TGTGCCAGCAGGAGGACATCCACCAGGAACACCATATATTTT
-	once	TRBV7-6	TRBJ2-7	CASSPPNSHYEQYF	TGTGCCAGCAGCCCTCCCAACAGCCACTACGAGCAGTACTTC
-	-	TRBV28	TRBJ1-5	CASRLSDRSNQPQHF	TGTGCCAGCAGATTATCAGACAGGAGCAATCAGCCCCAGCATTTT
-	-	TRBV7-9	TRBJ2-5	CASSFTGDETQYF	TGTGCCAGCAGCTTTACCGGGGATGAGACCCAGTACTTC
-	-	TRBV28	TRBJ1-5	CASRLSNQPQHF	TGTGCCAGCAGACTTAGCAATCAGCCCCAGCATTTT
TRBD2	-	TRBV11-2	TRBJ2-7	CASSPLAGNNEQYF	TGTGCCAGCAGCCCGTTAGCGGGAAATAACGAGCAGTACTTC
-	-	TRBV5-1	TRBJ2-7	CASSLVSPAGNYEQYF	TGCGCCAGCAGCTTGGTCAGCCCAGCGGGCAACTACGAGCAGTACTTC
TRBD1	-	TRBV27	TRBJ1-2	CASSIDRVVGYTF	TGTGCCAGCAGTATTGACAGGGTTGTAGGCTACACCTTC